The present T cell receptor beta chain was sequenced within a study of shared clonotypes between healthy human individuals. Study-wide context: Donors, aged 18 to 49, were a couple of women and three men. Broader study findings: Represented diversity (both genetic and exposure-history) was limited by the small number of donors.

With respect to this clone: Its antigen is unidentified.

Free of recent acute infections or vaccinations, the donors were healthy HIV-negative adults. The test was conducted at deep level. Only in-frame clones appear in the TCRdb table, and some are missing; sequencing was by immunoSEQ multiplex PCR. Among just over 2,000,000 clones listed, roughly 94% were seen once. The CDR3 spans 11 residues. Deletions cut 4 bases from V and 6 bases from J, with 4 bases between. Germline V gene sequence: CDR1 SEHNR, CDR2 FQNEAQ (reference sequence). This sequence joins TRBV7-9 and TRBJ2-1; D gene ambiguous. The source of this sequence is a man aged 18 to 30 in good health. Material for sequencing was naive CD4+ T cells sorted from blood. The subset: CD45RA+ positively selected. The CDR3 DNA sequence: TGTGCCAGCAGCTACGCCAATGAGCAGTTCTTC. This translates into CASSYANEQFF. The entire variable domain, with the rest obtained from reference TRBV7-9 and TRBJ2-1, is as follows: DTGVSQNPRHKITKRGQNVTFRCDPISEHNRLYWYRQTLGQGPEFLTYFQNEAQLEKSRLLSDRFSAERPKGSFSTLEIQRTEQGDSAMYLCASSYANEQFFGPGTRLTVL.